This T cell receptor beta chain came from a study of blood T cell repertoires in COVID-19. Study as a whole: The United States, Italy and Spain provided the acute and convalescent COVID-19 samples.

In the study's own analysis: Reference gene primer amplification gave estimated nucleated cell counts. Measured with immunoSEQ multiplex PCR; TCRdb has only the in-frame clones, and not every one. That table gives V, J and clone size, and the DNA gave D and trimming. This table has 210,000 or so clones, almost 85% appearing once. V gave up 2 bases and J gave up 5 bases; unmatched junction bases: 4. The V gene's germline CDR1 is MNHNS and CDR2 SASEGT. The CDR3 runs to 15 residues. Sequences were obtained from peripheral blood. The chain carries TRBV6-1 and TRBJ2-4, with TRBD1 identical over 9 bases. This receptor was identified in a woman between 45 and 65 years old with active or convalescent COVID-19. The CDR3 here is CASSELQGAENIQYF. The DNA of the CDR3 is TGTGCCAGCAGTGAACTACAGGGGGCTGAAAACATTCAGTACTTC.